The clone carrying this T cell receptor beta chain was seen a single time. The data are from a study of blood T cell repertoires in COVID-19. Looking at the study overall: The cDNA or gDNA used as material had been derived from T cells, B-cell-depleted T cells, or PBMCs.

V shed 4 bases and J shed 5 bases, with 15 bases lying between them. This CDR3 region has 14 residues. CDR1 and CDR2 from the germline V gene are MGHDK and SYGVNS. Only in-frame clones appear in the TCRdb table, and some are missing; sequencing was by immunoSEQ multiplex PCR. Among 65,000 to 90,000 clones listed, 75% to 85% were seen once. The chain carries TRBV25-1 and TRBJ2-7; perhaps TRBD2 as D (5 bases). The TCR originated in an elderly woman with acute or convalescent COVID-19. The sequencing sample was made of peripheral blood. The CDR3 here is CASSGTWSGNEQYF. The CDR3, as DNA: TGTGCCAGCAGTGGAACATGGTCGGGGAACGAGCAGTACTTC.